This TCR beta chain was obtained from a study of T cells after yellow fever vaccination. Findings and caveats of the study: The booster saw the reappearance of most primary-vaccination clones (roughly 96% CD4, 88% CD8). The secondary response peaked faster, at day 5 versus 15, but was weaker. Only a minor proportion of clonotypes was detected across both CD4 and CD8 compartments.

For TCR, cDNA came from 5'RACE template switching, which added a universal primer site and UMIs. TCRdb passed the 5' RACE reads through MiXCR, listing each CDR3 protein once. Among about 160,000 distinct CDR3 sequences listed, almost 7% were seen once. The CDR3 is 13 amino acids. The V end was cut by 7 bases, the J end by 2 bases, with 13 bases between. Germline assignment: CDR1 SGHKS and CDR2 YYEKEE (reference sequence). This clonotype was counted at least ten times. Its target is not known. The chain recombines TRBV5-5 with TRBJ2-7, with D possibly TRBD1 on 6 matching bases. The source material was CD4+ T cells sorted from PBMCs, sampled 5 days after the first yellow fever vaccination. The receptor's source is a man younger than 30 who received the YFV17D yellow fever vaccine. The CDR3 DNA reads as TGTGCCAGCTTCAACTACAGGGCCTACGAGCAGTACTTC. Translated, it gives CASFNYRAYEQYF.